A single sample is the source of the 26 T cell receptor beta chains below, sequenced in a study of T-cell memory formation after mild COVID-19. TCRdb recomputed calls from the 5' RACE reads with MiXCR, one row per CDR3 protein. The table lists 470,000 or so distinct CDR3 sequences, about 18% of them singletons. The source material was PBMCs or a T cell subset sorted from them (not recorded which). Source of these receptors: an adult woman who had mild COVID-19 (a few samples of this study predate the infection). Cell type and time point are not known.

The rearrangement links TRBV12-3 or TRBV12-4 to TRBJ1-5, with D tentatively TRBD1 (6 bases). The CDR3 sequence is 16 residues long. V lost 2 bases and J lost 5, with 16 bases in between. CDR3 nucleotide sequence: TGTGCCAGCAGTTTATCCGCCGAGGGGGGGTATCAGCCCCAGCATTTT. As protein: CASSLSAEGGYQPQHF.

This clonotype was seen only a few times. The V call is TRBV7-9, the J call TRBJ2-3; 12 nucleotides align to TRBD2. This CDR3 has 16 amino acids. The trim removed 2 bases at V and 4 bases at J, leaving 4 bases unmatched. The V gene's germline CDR1 is SEHNR and CDR2 FQNEAQ (reference sequence). The CDR3 DNA is TGTGCCAGCAGCTTACCTAGCGGGAGGGCCCCAGATACGCAGTATTTT. Its translation is CASSLPSGRAPDTQYF.

This clonotype was detected a few times. This chain joins TRBV7-6 and TRBJ2-5, with D hard to call. CDR1 and CDR2 (germline): SGHVS, FNYEAQ. The CDR3 is made up of 13 amino acids. The V and J ends lost 0 bases and 5 bases respectively, with 7 bases between them. The CDR3 here is CASSLASYETQYF. CDR3 DNA sequence: TGTGCCAGCAGCTTAGCATCTTATGAGACCCAGTACTTC. Looking up the rest from reference TRBV7-6 and TRBJ2-5 gives the full variable domain: GAGVSQSPRYKVTKRGQDVALRCDPISGHVSLYWYRQALGQGPEFLTYFNYEAQQDKSGLPNDRFSAERPEGSISTLTIQRTEQRDSAMYRCASSLASYETQYFGPGTRLLVL.

With respect to this clonotype: The junction shows a germline mismatch at one end, possibly a read error. The chain couples TRBV12-3 or TRBV12-4 to TRBJ2-1, with D perhaps matching TRBD2 (5 bases). The CDR3 length is 14 residues. CDR3 loop: CASSLGLPPHEQFF. In DNA, the CDR3 is TGTGCCAGCAGCTTAGGACTCCCCCCGCATGAGCAGTTCTTC.

This clonotype was recorded a few times. The junction departs from the called germline gene at one end, perhaps through a read error. This sequence joins TRBV24-1 and TRBJ2-1; TRBD2 agrees at 10 bases. Germline-derived CDR1 and CDR2 are KGHDR and SFDVKD. CDR3 length: 15 residues. CDR3 sequence (DNA): TGTGCCACCAGTGATTTGCCTAGCGGGAGCCCCTTCTTGAACTTC. This gives the protein CATSDLPSGSPFLNF.

The rearrangement links TRBV4-3 to TRBJ1-1, with a weak D call TRBD1 (6 bases). Germline values: CDR1 LGHNA, CDR2 YSLEER. V lost 4 bases and J 6 bases, leaving 18 bases between the germline ends. The CDR3 extends over 15 amino acids. The CDR3 DNA reads as TGCGCCAGCAGCCCCATGTGGCAGGGGATCGCTGAAGCTTTCTTT. Protein sequence: CASSPMWQGIAEAFF.

This clonotype was seen a handful of times. Here the CDR3 DNA reads TGTGCCAGCCGACCCCTTGGACAGATCGATCAGTACTTC. Translated: CASRPLGQIDQYF. V usage is TRBV27 and J usage is TRBJ2-7, with D possibly matching TRBD1 (6 bases). The CDR3 is 13 residues long. Germline loops: CDR1 MNHEY, CDR2 SMNVEV (reference sequence). V lost 8 bases, J lost 10 bases, and 21 bases lay in between.

The chain couples TRBV29-1 to TRBJ2-1; either TRBD1 or TRBD2 may supply D (6 bases each). This CDR3 region has 14 residues. V gave up 3 bases and J gave up 0 bases, with 9 bases separating them. Germline CDR1 and CDR2: SQVTM and ANQGSEA. The CDR3 DNA sequence: TGCAGCGTTGAGGGGGGCCTCTCCTACAATGAGCAGTTCTTC. Its translation: CSVEGGLSYNEQFF.

This clonotype was found a few times. The V and J genes are TRBV7-8 and TRBJ2-7, with D perhaps matching TRBD1 (5 bases). This CDR3 comprises 13 residues. V lost 5 bases and J lost 2, with 10 bases in between. CDR1 and CDR2 (germline): SGHVS, FQNEAQ. The DNA of the CDR3 is TGTGCCAGCAGCCCCGACAGCCCCTACGAGCAGTACTTC. Translating it yields CASSPDSPYEQYF.

V usage is TRBV10-3 and J usage is TRBJ2-3; D remains ambiguous. Germline values: CDR1 ENHRY, CDR2 SYGVKD. The CDR3 has 15 amino acids. With 0 bases removed from V and 6 bases from J, the gap between germline ends came to 13 bases. CDR3 nucleotide sequence: TGTGCCATCAGTGAGTCGACTCGACCCCAGGATACGCAGTATTTT. Translation gives CAISESTRPQDTQYF.

The rearrangement links TRBV5-4 to TRBJ2-3; weak D call: TRBD2 (7 bases). CDR3 length: 16 amino acids. Trimming removed 4 bases from V and 0 bases from J, with 15 bases in between. Germline-derived CDR1 and CDR2 are SGHNT and YYREEE (reference sequence). In DNA form, the CDR3 reads TGTGCCAGCAGCCTTGGTAGGGGGGGGAGCACAGATACGCAGTATTTT. It specifies CASSLGRGGSTDTQYF.

This sequence joins TRBV10-3 and TRBJ2-1, with D possibly matching TRBD2 (5 bases). Trimming shortened V by 0 bases and J by 9 bases, and 12 bases separated the two germline ends. CDR1 is ENHRY, CDR2 SYGVKD, per germline. The CDR3 runs 14 residues. The CDR3 spells CAISESSLAFEQFF. Written as DNA, the CDR3 is TGTGCCATCAGTGAGTCGAGTCTAGCTTTTGAGCAGTTCTTC.

This clonotype has only one observation. V usage is TRBV2 and J usage is TRBJ2-1; 13 bases are a match to TRBD2. CDR1 and CDR2 (germline): SNHLY, FYNNEI. J was trimmed by 7 bases and V by 3 bases; bases with no gene match: 3. CDR3 length: 15 residues. The DNA for the CDR3 is TGTGCCAGCAGTGATGGACTAGCGGGAGTGAATGAGCAGTTCTTC. Residues: CASSDGLAGVNEQFF.

The chain employs TRBV12-3 or TRBV12-4 and TRBJ2-2; the match to TRBD1 covers 7 bases. The CDR3 totals 16 residues. The junction had 10 bases not matched to a gene; V was cut back by 5 bases and J by 4 bases. CDR3 protein: CASSLHLAGGTGELFF. CDR3 DNA: TGTGCCAGCAGTCTCCATCTGGCAGGGGGCACCGGGGAGCTGTTTTTT.

There are a few counts of this clonotype. The V gene is TRBV20-1, the J gene TRBJ1-4; the D gene is possibly TRBD1 (6 bases). Trimming cost V 0 bases and J 7 bases, with 15 bases left between them. This CDR3 region has 15 residues. Germline lookup yields CDR1 DFQATT and CDR2 SNEGSKA (reference sequence). The CDR3 spells CSARDRGGSGEKLFF. The CDR3 region has the DNA TGCAGTGCTAGAGATCGGGGGGGCTCGGGTGAAAAACTGTTTTTT.

The chain uses TRBV5-1 and TRBJ2-1; 14 nucleotides line up with TRBD2. The CDR3 length is 17 residues. The trim removed 5 bases at V and 6 bases at J, leaving 10 bases unmatched. Germline CDR1 SGHRS, CDR2 YFSETQ. CDR3 in DNA: TGCGCCAGCAGTCCTCCCTCGACTAGCGGGGGGGCCAATGAGCAGTTCTTC. Amino acid sequence: CASSPPSTSGGANEQFF. Combining the CDR3 with reference TRBV5-1 and TRBJ2-1 gives the whole variable domain KAGVTQTPRYLIKTRGQQVTLSCSPISGHRSVSWYQQTPGQGLQFLFEYFSETQRNKGNFPGRFSGRQFSNSRSEMNVSTLELGDSALYLCASSPPSTSGGANEQFFGPGTRLTVL.

This clonotype showed up just a few times. This chain links TRBV7-3 with TRBJ1-2; D is possibly TRBD1 (5 bases). The CDR3 is made up of 13 amino acids. V was trimmed by 3 bases and J by 8 bases, leaving 13 bases between them. The germline CDR1 and CDR2 sequences are SGHTA and FQGTGA. The CDR3 DNA is TGTGCCAGCAGCTTGCCGGGGACGGGGGGCTACACCTTC. Residues: CASSLPGTGGYTF.

This clonotype came up a few times. The chain uses TRBV20-1 and TRBJ2-1, with 8 bases aligning to TRBD2. The V segment lost 1 base and the J segment 8 bases; nucleotides outside the gene matches: 1. Germline CDR1 and CDR2: DFQATT and SNEGSKA (reference sequence). The CDR3 spans 12 residues. The CDR3 region is CSARAGGDEQFF. CDR3 nucleotide sequence: TGCAGTGCTAGAGCGGGGGGGGATGAGCAGTTCTTC.

The rearrangement links TRBV12-3 or TRBV12-4 to TRBJ2-7, with a weak D call TRBD2 (6 bases). This CDR3 is 13 amino acids long. Trimming stripped 8 bases from V and 2 bases from J, with 13 bases between. The CDR3 DNA reads TGTGCCAGCGTTTGGGACTCCCCCTACGAGCAGTACTTC. Its translation: CASVWDSPYEQYF.

V and J are TRBV4-1 and TRBJ2-4; the match to TRBD1 covers 8 bases. Germline V lookup: CDR1 MGHRA, CDR2 YSYEKL. CDR3 size: 14 residues. Losses at the gene ends were 4 bases for V and 7 bases for J; bases not matched to a gene: 6. The CDR3 nucleotides are TGCGCCAGCAGCCCCCGGACAGGGAGCAACATTCAGTACTTC. It codes for CASSPRTGSNIQYF.

The V gene is TRBV2, the J gene TRBJ1-5, with TRBD1 as a possible D gene (6 bases). CDR1 and CDR2 from the germline V gene are SNHLY and FYNNEI. Trimming shortened V by 6 bases and J by 2 bases, and 17 bases separated the two germline ends. The CDR3 length is 16 residues. CDR3 region: CASRAGVGAGNQPQHF. Written as DNA, the CDR3 is TGTGCCAGCAGGGCAGGCGTGGGGGCAGGCAATCAGCCCCAGCATTTT.

The chain has TRBV25-1 and TRBJ2-7, with 9 bases identical to TRBD2. CDR1 and CDR2 (germline): MGHDK, SYGVNS. The CDR3 runs 15 residues. The V gene end was trimmed by 6 bases and the J gene end by 2 bases; junction bases not matched to a gene: 8. The CDR3 reads CASSQVGGRAYEQYF. The CDR3 DNA is TGTGCCAGCAGCCAGGTGGGCGGGAGGGCCTACGAGCAGTACTTC.

The chain uses TRBV24-1 and TRBJ2-5, with D unresolved. Germline V gene data show CDR1 as KGHDR and CDR2 as SFDVKD. V gave up 4 bases and J gave up 5 bases, with 7 bases separating them. This CDR3 spans 12 amino acids. The CDR3 nucleotides are TGTGCCACCAGTGAAGCGTCGGAGACCCAGTACTTC. The encoded protein is CATSEASETQYF.

This clonotype was detected ten times or more. This chain uses TRBV20-1 with TRBJ2-2, with TRBD2 identical over 7 bases. V lost 1 base and J lost 4; bases outside the gene matches: 6. This CDR3 comprises 15 residues. Germline CDR1 is DFQATT and CDR2 is SNEGSKA (reference sequence). As DNA, the CDR3 is TGCAGTGCTAGAGCTAGACTAGCCAGCACCGGGGAGCTGTTTTTT. This encodes CSARARLASTGELFF.

CDR3 residues: CAWSVRYGSSYNSPLHF. CDR3 DNA sequence: TGTGCCTGGAGTGTACGTTACGGCAGCTCCTATAATTCACCCCTCCACTTT. The chain joins TRBV30 to TRBJ1-6; unclear D gene. The V end was cut by 0 bases, the J end by 0 bases, with 12 bases between. Per the germline V gene, CDR1 is GTSNPN and CDR2 is SVGIG (reference sequence). There are 17 residues in the CDR3.

This clonotype was seen a handful of times. The chain employs TRBV6-4 and TRBJ2-3; 8 bases agree with TRBD2. This CDR3 comprises 16 residues. CDR1 is MRHNA, CDR2 SNTAGT, per germline. V was pared by 4 bases and J by 0 bases, with 6 bases of the junction left unmatched. The CDR3 bases are TGTGCCAGCAGTGCCGAAGCGGGAGTCAGCACAGATACGCAGTATTTT. Amino acids: CASSAEAGVSTDTQYF.